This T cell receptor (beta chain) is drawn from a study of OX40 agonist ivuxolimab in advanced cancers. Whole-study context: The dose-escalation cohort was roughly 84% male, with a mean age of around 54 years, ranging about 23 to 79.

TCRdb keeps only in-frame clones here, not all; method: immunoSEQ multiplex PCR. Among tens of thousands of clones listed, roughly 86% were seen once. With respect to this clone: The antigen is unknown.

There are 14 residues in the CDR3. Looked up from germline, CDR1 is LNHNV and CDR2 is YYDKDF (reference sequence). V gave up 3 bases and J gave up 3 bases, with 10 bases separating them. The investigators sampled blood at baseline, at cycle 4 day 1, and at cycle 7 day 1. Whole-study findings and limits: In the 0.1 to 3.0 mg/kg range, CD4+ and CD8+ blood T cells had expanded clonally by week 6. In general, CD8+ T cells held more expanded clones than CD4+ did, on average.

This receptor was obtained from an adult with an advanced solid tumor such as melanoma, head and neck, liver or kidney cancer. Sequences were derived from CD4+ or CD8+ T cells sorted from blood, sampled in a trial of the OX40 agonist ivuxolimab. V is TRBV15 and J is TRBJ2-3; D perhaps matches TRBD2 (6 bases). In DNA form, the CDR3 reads TGTGCCACCAGCAGGGGGGGACCTACAGATACGCAGTATTTT. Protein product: CATSRGGPTDTQYF.